The next 26 T cell receptor beta chains were all read from a single sample in a study of CD8 T cells in ankylosing spondylitis. TCRdb re-called the 5' RACE reads with MiXCR, one entry per CDR3 protein. The sample shows 220,000 or so distinct CDR3 sequences, around 19% of them seen only once. Their antigen targets remain unknown. Regarding the study as a whole: Blood from ankylosing spondylitis patients appeared to carry a characteristic roughly 8-variant TCR beta motif.

Material for sequencing was blood, either unsorted or a sorted T cell fraction (not recorded which). The receptors here all came from a male donor with ankylosing spondylitis.

The chain couples TRBV4-1 to TRBJ2-7; D possibly matches TRBD1 or TRBD2 (5 bases each). V shed 1 base and J shed 5 bases, with 12 bases lying between them. The V gene's germline CDR1 is MGHRA and CDR2 YSYEKL. The CDR3 contains 14 residues. CDR3 DNA: TGCGCCAGCAGCCAAGGGTCAGGGACCAACGAGCAGTACTTC. Protein: CASSQGSGTNEQYF.

This clonotype was seen a handful of times. The chain joins TRBV7-9 to TRBJ1-1; no clear D gene. The V gene's germline CDR1 is SEHNR and CDR2 FQNEAQ (reference sequence). This CDR3 region has 13 residues. V was pared by 6 bases and J by 2 bases, with 10 bases between. CDR3 nucleotide sequence: TGTGCCAGCAGGTCCGAAGGTAACACTGAAGCTTTCTTT. Its protein is CASRSEGNTEAFF.

This clonotype was seen a few times. The chain links TRBV11-2 to TRBJ2-7; 7 bases align to TRBD2. V was pared by 5 bases and J by 4 bases, with 11 bases of the junction left unmatched. CDR3 length: 15 residues. Germline V CDR1 and CDR2: SGHAT, FQNNGV. CDR3 sequence: CASSPGWGGSYEQYF. Written as DNA, the CDR3 is TGTGCCAGCAGCCCGGGGTGGGGCGGGAGTTACGAGCAGTACTTC. The full variable domain, its missing parts supplied by reference TRBV11-2 and TRBJ2-7, is EAGVAQSPRYKIIEKRQSVAFWCNPISGHATLYWYQQILGQGPKLLIQFQNNGVVDDSQLPKDRFSAERLKGVDSTLKIQPAKLEDSAVYLCASSPGWGGSYEQYFGPGTRLTVT.

The V call is TRBV7-9, the J call TRBJ2-7; 8 bases fit TRBD2. The CDR3 runs to 16 residues. The V and J ends lost 3 bases and 5 bases, in that order; junction bases with no gene match: 12. Looked up from germline, CDR1 is SEHNR and CDR2 is FQNEAQ (reference sequence). Here the CDR3 DNA reads TGTGCCAGCAGCTTGTTTTTTGCGGGGGGCGCCGACGAGCAGTACTTC. This translates into CASSLFFAGGADEQYF.

The chain has TRBV6-2 or TRBV6-3 and TRBJ2-7, with D possibly TRBD2 on 6 matching bases. CDR1 is MNHEY and CDR2 is SVGEGT in the germline V gene. The CDR3 contains 16 residues. V was trimmed by 7 bases and J by 0 bases, leaving 19 bases between them. The CDR3 protein is CASTIPGTASSYEQYF. In DNA, the CDR3 is TGTGCCAGCACAATTCCTGGGACTGCGAGCTCCTACGAGCAGTACTTC.

This clonotype was picked up a small number of times. This chain links TRBV4-2 with TRBJ1-1, with D possibly TRBD1 on 6 matching bases. V shed 1 base and J shed 8 bases, with 17 bases lying between them. The length of the CDR3 is 15 residues. In germline, CDR1 is LGHNA, CDR2 YNFKEQ. The CDR3 region has the DNA TGTGCCAGCAGCCAAGCCCGGGACACCTGGGAGGAAGCTTTCTTT. Its protein product is CASSQARDTWEEAFF.

The chain's CDR3 is CASSHETSLEQYF. DNA for the CDR3: TGCGCCAGCAGCCACGAGACTAGTCTCGAGCAGTACTTC. The V call is TRBV4-1, the J call TRBJ2-7; weak D call: TRBD2 (6 bases). V shed 3 bases and J shed 6 bases, with 12 bases lying between them. CDR3 length equals 13 residues. Germline-derived CDR1 and CDR2 are MGHRA and YSYEKL.

The V call is TRBV5-6, the J call TRBJ2-5; TRBD1 matches at 8 bases. CDR1 is SGHDT and CDR2 is YYEEEE in the germline V gene. The CDR3 extends over 14 amino acids. J lost 3 bases, V lost 4 bases, and 5 bases had no gene match. The CDR3: CASSPLTGEETQYF. CDR3 nucleotides: TGTGCCAGCAGCCCACTGACAGGGGAAGAGACCCAGTACTTC.

V usage is TRBV4-3 and J usage is TRBJ2-1, with 7 bases that match TRBD2. CDR1 is LGHNA and CDR2 is YSLEER in the germline V gene. The junction had 6 bases not matched to a gene; V was cut back by 0 bases and J by 7 bases. The CDR3 spans 15 residues. The CDR3 DNA is TGCGCCAGCAGCCAAGAGACTAGCCCGGTTAATGAGCAGTTCTTC. Its translation: CASSQETSPVNEQFF.

The genes are TRBV3-1 and TRBJ2-3; possibly TRBD1 or TRBD2 for D (5 bases each). Germline assignment: CDR1 LGHDT and CDR2 YNNKEL (reference sequence). V was shortened by 7 bases and J by 0 bases, with 11 bases between the two germline ends. The CDR3 is made up of 14 amino acids. The CDR3 nucleotides read TGTGCCAGCACCCCGAGGGGTAGCACAGATACGCAGTATTTT. Its translation: CASTPRGSTDTQYF.

About this clonotype itself: No conserved phenylalanine or tryptophan ends this CDR3, so it is likely a read error. The chain couples TRBV20-1 to TRBJ1-2, with D maybe TRBD1 (6 bases). Germline loops: CDR1 DFQATT, CDR2 SNEGSKA (reference sequence). This CDR3 spans 10 amino acids. V dropped 6 bases and J dropped 10 bases, with 12 bases sitting between them. In nucleotides, the CDR3 is TGCAGTGCCTCACCAGGGGACTACACCCTC. Its protein is CSASPGDYTL.

This clonotype was seen more than once but under ten times. The V call is TRBV2, the J call TRBJ2-7; no clear D gene. CDR3 length equals 13 residues. Trimming pared 1 base from V and 2 bases from J, leaving 6 bases between. The germline V gene encodes CDR1 SNHLY and CDR2 FYNNEI. CDR3 sequence (DNA): TGTGCCAGCAGTGAAGTTCAGCCCTACGAGCAGTACTTC. Translated: CASSEVQPYEQYF.

This chain connects TRBV29-1 to TRBJ1-2; 7 bases map to TRBD1. This CDR3 is built from 13 residues. V shed 7 bases, J shed 2 bases, and the junction held 7 bases outside the gene matches. Per the germline V gene, CDR1 is SQVTM and CDR2 is ANQGSEA. CDR3 in DNA: TGCAGCGCGGGACAGAGTCTCAACTATGGCTACACCTTC. This codes for CSAGQSLNYGYTF.

This clonotype came up a few times. The chain recombines TRBV12-3 or TRBV12-4 with TRBJ2-3; 8 bases align to TRBD2. V was clipped by 6 bases and J by 0 bases; unmatched bases: 5. CDR3 size: 15 residues. As DNA, the CDR3 is TGTGCCAGCAGCCCACTAGCGGCAAGCACAGATACGCAGTATTTT. It codes for CASSPLAASTDTQYF.

The chain employs TRBV7-9 and TRBJ2-7; 10 positions agree with TRBD2. This CDR3 comprises 16 residues. Trimming took 5 bases from V and 2 from J; bases not matched to a gene: 9. CDR1 SEHNR and CDR2 FQNEAQ come from the germline V gene (reference sequence). CDR3: CASSTQREGVTYEQYF. The CDR3 nucleotides read TGTGCCAGCAGCACCCAGCGGGAGGGGGTCACCTACGAGCAGTACTTC.

This clonotype has only a few counts. This chain joins TRBV7-2 and TRBJ2-1; no firm D call. CDR1 and CDR2 from the germline V gene are SGHTA and FQGNSA. The V end was cut by 3 bases, the J end by 3 bases, with 6 bases between. The CDR3 consists of 13 residues. The CDR3 DNA is TGTGCCAGCAGCTTCAACAGCTACAATGAGCAGTTCTTC. Translating it yields CASSFNSYNEQFF.

There are many counts of this clonotype. The chain combines TRBV7-9 with TRBJ2-7; D gene unclear. The germline V and J ends were trimmed by 5 bases and 2 bases, with 13 bases remaining between them. CDR1 is SEHNR and CDR2 is FQNEAQ in the germline V gene (reference sequence). The CDR3 sequence is 14 residues long. The CDR3 protein is CASSRSMTPYEQYF. The CDR3 DNA reads TGTGCCAGCAGCCGTTCGATGACCCCCTACGAGCAGTACTTC.

This clonotype has just a few counts. The chain carries TRBV20-1 and TRBJ2-7; tentatively, D is TRBD2 (5 bases). The CDR3 is 15 residues long. In germline, CDR1 is DFQATT, CDR2 SNEGSKA (reference sequence). CDR3 loop: CRAGRLRESTYEQYF. CDR3 DNA sequence: TGCAGGGCTGGGCGACTGAGGGAGAGCACCTACGAGCAGTACTTC.

The chain combines TRBV5-6 with TRBJ2-1, with 9 bases lining up with TRBD2. The CDR3 is 15 amino acids. Germline CDR1 reads SGHDT; CDR2 reads YYEEEE. V shed 9 bases, J shed 7 bases, and the junction held 14 bases outside the gene matches. CDR3 in DNA: TGTGCCATGAGCCCGGGGCTCGCGGGGGGGAATGAGCAGTTCTTC. This encodes CAMSPGLAGGNEQFF.

This clonotype was recorded a few times. The chain is built from TRBV12-3 or TRBV12-4 and TRBJ1-5; 7 positions match TRBD1. Trimming cost V 7 bases and J 4 bases; bases outside gene matches: 7. This CDR3 spans 14 amino acids. The CDR3 is CASTDGQVNQPQHF. The DNA of the CDR3 is TGTGCCAGCACCGATGGACAGGTGAATCAGCCCCAGCATTTT.

The V and J genes are TRBV4-1 and TRBJ2-5; D is possibly TRBD1 or TRBD2 (5 bases each). Per germline, CDR1 MGHRA and CDR2 YSYEKL. The CDR3 sequence is 14 residues long. Trimming took 3 bases from V and 5 from J, leaving 13 bases between them. In DNA, the CDR3 is TGCGCCAGCAGCCAGAGTGAGGGGCGGGAGACCCAGTACTTC. Translation: CASSQSEGRETQYF.

The chain combines TRBV6-5 with TRBJ2-2; 7 bases match TRBD2. The V gene's germline CDR1 is MNHEY and CDR2 SVGAGI. V trimming: 2 bases; J trimming: 5 bases; junction bases outside the gene matches: 2. The CDR3 is 14 amino acids. CDR3 loop: CASSYAGETGELFF. Written as DNA, the CDR3 is TGTGCCAGCAGTTACGCGGGGGAGACCGGGGAGCTGTTTTTT.

The chain recombines TRBV28 with TRBJ1-1, with D hard to call. V was pared by 5 bases and J by 1 base, with 8 bases between. The CDR3 is 13 amino acids. CDR1 MDHEN and CDR2 SYDVKM come from the germline V gene. Written as DNA, the CDR3 is TGTGCCAGCAGTAATGCCCGGAACACTGAAGCTTTCTTT. It specifies CASSNARNTEAFF.

The chain has TRBV28 and TRBJ2-2; the D gene is possibly TRBD1 (5 bases). V lost 2 bases and J lost 5, with 12 bases in between. This CDR3 has 15 amino acids. Germline lookup yields CDR1 MDHEN and CDR2 SYDVKM. The CDR3 loop is CASSLNQGYTGELFF. CDR3 sequence (DNA): TGTGCCAGCAGTTTAAATCAGGGCTATACCGGGGAGCTGTTTTTT.

This clonotype was observed a handful of times. The chain employs TRBV4-2 and TRBJ1-2, with 7 bases lining up with TRBD1. The CDR3 is made up of 15 amino acids. V dropped 4 bases and J dropped 2; count of bases not matched to a gene: 7. Per germline, CDR1 LGHNA and CDR2 YNFKEQ. This CDR3 reads CASSPAGTENYGYTF. The CDR3 nucleotides are TGTGCCAGCAGCCCTGCCGGGACAGAGAACTATGGCTACACCTTC.

The rearrangement links TRBV6-2 or TRBV6-3 to TRBJ2-1, with a weak D call TRBD1 (5 bases). The CDR3 consists of 13 residues. The germline V and J ends were trimmed by 5 bases and 6 bases, with 11 bases remaining between them. Germline V gene data show CDR1 as MNHEY and CDR2 as SVGEGT. CDR3 nucleotide sequence: TGTGCCAGCAGTCCGACAGTGGGCAATGAGCAGTTCTTC. Its translation is CASSPTVGNEQFF.